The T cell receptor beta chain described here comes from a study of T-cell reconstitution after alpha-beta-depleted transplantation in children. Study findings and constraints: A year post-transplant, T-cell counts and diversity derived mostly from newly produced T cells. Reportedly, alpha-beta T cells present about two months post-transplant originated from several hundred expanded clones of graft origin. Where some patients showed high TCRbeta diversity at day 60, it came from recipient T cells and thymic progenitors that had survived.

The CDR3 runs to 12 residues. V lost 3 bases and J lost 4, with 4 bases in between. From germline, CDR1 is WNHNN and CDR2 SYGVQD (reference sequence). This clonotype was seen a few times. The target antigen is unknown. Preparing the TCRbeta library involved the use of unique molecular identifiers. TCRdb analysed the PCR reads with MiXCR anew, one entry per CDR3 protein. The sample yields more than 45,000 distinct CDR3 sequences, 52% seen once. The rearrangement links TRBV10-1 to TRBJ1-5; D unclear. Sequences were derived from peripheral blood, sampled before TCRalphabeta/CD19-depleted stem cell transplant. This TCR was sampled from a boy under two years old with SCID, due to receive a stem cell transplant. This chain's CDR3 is CASSDPNQPQHF. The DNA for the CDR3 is TGCGCCAGCAGTGACCCAAATCAGCCCCAGCATTTT.